A selection of T cell receptor beta chains follows, all from one sample in a study of T cell clonotyping in hematopoietic cell transplantation. Using immunoSEQ multiplex PCR, the repertoire was profiled, and TCRdb retains in-frame clones only, with some absent. The table has several thousand clones, roughly 30% seen once; the top ten hold less than 20%. Material: peripheral blood mononuclear cells, obtained 30 days after allogeneic stem cell transplant. These receptors were obtained from a female patient aged 45-65 years who had an allogeneic stem cell transplant from an unrelated donor, so the T cells may come from the graft donor. Some clones in this sample may be carry-over from other donors' samples. Both conserved end residues are part of each CDR3. The order of the fields is D gene, clone size, V gene, J gene, CDR3 protein, CDR3 DNA. The D gene is left open where the match is weak. Only some rows state a clone size, as once, few, many or a class for expanded clones.

TRBD1	.	TRBV30	TRBJ1-2	CAWSRDRGHPGYTF	TGTGCCTGGAGCCGGGACAGGGGACATCCTGGCTACACCTTC
.	few	TRBV6-8	TRBJ2-7	CASRYTGTFYEQYF	TGTGCCAGCAGGTATACCGGGACCTTCTACGAGCAGTACTTC
.	.	TRBV5-1	TRBJ2-7	CASSLGQSYEQYF	TGCGCCAGCAGCTTGGGACAGTCCTACGAGCAGTACTTC
.	few	TRBV30	TRBJ1-1	CAWSAFWGGAFF	TGTGCCTGGAGTGCCTTTTGGGGGGGAGCTTTCTTT
.	.	TRBV4-1	TRBJ2-7	CASTPSLGVSYEQYF	TGCGCCAGCACCCCGTCTTTAGGAGTCTCTTACGAGCAGTACTTC
.	large	TRBV6-5	TRBJ1-3	CASSYSSGNTIYF	TGTGCCAGCAGTTATAGCTCTGGAAACACCATATATTTT
TRBD1	.	TRBV6-5	TRBJ1-1	CASSYDREGTEAFF	TGTGCCAGCAGTTACGACAGGGAGGGTACTGAAGCTTTCTTT
TRBD1	.	TRBV29-1	TRBJ1-2	CSVVTSGGHGYTF	TGCAGCGTTGTAACCTCAGGGGGGCATGGCTACACCTTC
.	few	TRBV5-1	TRBJ2-7	CASSLGWDFGYEQYF	TGCGCCAGCAGCTTGGGGTGGGACTTCGGGTACGAGCAGTACTTC
.	.	TRBV30	TRBJ2-1	CAWSADYNEQFF	TGTGCCTGGAGTGCGGACTACAATGAGCAGTTCTTC
TRBD1	.	TRBV6-5	TRBJ1-2	CASSYSGTVGKDGYTF	TGTGCCAGCAGTTACTCCGGGACAGTAGGAAAGGATGGCTACACCTTC
TRBD2	.	TRBV29-1	TRBJ2-7	CSVEGHPGGLDYEQYF	TGCAGCGTCGAGGGTCACCCGGGGGGACTCGACTACGAGCAGTACTTC
.	.	TRBV30	TRBJ2-7	CAWSMAGPGEQYF	TGTGCCTGGAGTATGGCAGGACCTGGCGAGCAGTACTTC
TRBD1	.	TRBV5-6	TRBJ2-2	CASSYGTGNTGELFF	TGTGCCAGCAGCTATGGGACAGGAAACACCGGGGAGCTGTTTTTT
.	.	TRBV30	TRBJ2-3	CAWSVGGDTQYF	TGTGCCTGGAGTGTAGGCGGGGATACGCAGTATTTT
.	.	TRBV29-1	TRBJ2-6	CSVRGTDSGANVLTF	TGCAGCGTCCGGGGCACCGACTCTGGGGCCAACGTCCTGACTTTC
.	.	TRBV30	TRBJ1-1	CACWRGNTEAFF	TGTGCCTGTTGGCGGGGGAACACTGAAGCTTTCTTT
TRBD1	few	TRBV30	TRBJ1-1	CAWGGQITEAFF	TGTGCCTGGGGGGGACAGATCACTGAAGCTTTCTTT
.	.	TRBV30	TRBJ2-5	CAWSAPLDYQETQYF	TGTGCCTGGAGTGCCCCACTGGACTACCAAGAGACCCAGTACTTC
TRBD2	few	TRBV30	TRBJ2-1	CAWNKIKAGGPYNEQFF	TGTGCCTGGAACAAGATTAAAGCGGGAGGACCCTACAATGAGCAGTTCTTC
.	few	TRBV19	TRBJ2-3	CASSIAGGISDTQYF	TGTGCCAGTAGTATAGCCGGCGGGATCTCAGATACGCAGTATTTT
TRBD1	few	TRBV30	TRBJ2-7	CAWSEGTVGKQYF	TGTGCCTGGAGTGAAGGGACAGTTGGGAAGCAGTACTTC